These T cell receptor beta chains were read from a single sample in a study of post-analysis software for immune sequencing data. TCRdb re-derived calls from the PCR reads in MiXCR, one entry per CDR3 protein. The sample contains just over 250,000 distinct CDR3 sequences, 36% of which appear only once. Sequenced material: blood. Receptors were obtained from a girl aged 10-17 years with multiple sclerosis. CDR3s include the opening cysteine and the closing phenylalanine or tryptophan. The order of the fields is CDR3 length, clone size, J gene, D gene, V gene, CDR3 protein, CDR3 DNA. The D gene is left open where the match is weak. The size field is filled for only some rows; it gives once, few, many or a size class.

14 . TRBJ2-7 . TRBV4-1 CASSQEGLYYEQYF TGCGCCAGCAGCCAGGAGGGCCTTTACTACGAGCAGTACTTC
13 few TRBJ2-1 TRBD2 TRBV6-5 CARRPGTRLRQFF TGTGCCCGACGTCCCGGGACTAGATTGAGGCAGTTCTTC
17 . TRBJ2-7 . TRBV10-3 CAISVSPGDSSYNEQYF TGTGCCATCAGCGTATCCCCGGGGGACAGCTCCTACAATGAGCAGTACTTC
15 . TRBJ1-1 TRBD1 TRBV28 CASSFWDRDYTEAFF TGTGCCAGCAGTTTTTGGGACAGGGATTACACTGAAGCTTTCTTT
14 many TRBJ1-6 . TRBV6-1 CASSERQAFAPLHF TGTGCCAGCAGTGAACGACAGGCGTTTGCACCCCTCCACTTT
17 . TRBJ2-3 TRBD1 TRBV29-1 CSVQPGQGEMINEKLYF TGCAGCGTTCAGCCGGGACAGGGGGAGATGATTAATGAAAAACTGTATTTT
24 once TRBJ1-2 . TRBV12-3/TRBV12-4 CASSFLPNPKTDGHMDGPPPGYTF TGTGCCAGCAGTTTTCTCCCGAATCCGAAGACCGATGGGCATATGGACGGACCCCCCCCTGGCTACACCTTC
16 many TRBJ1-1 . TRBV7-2 CASSLDYRTVGAEAFF TGTGCCAGCAGCTTAGATTATCGGACAGTAGGAGCTGAAGCTTTCTTT
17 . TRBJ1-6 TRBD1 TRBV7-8 CASSQTSRDRRNSPHHF TGTGCCAGCAGCCAGACGTCCAGGGACAGGCGGAATTCACCCCACCACTTT
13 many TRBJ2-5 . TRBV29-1 CSVEVIPQETQYF TGCAGCGTTGAAGTCATTCCCCAAGAGACCCAGTACTTC
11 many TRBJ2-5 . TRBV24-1 CATSEGETQYF TGTGCCACCAGTGAAGGGGAGACCCAGTACTTC
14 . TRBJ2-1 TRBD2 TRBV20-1 CSAGLAGGPNEQFF TGCAGTGCCGGACTAGCGGGGGGGCCCAATGAGCAGTTCTTC
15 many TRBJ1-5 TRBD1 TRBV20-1 CSAKRIQGAGQPQHF TGCAGTGCTAAAAGGATTCAGGGGGCAGGCCAGCCCCAGCATTTT
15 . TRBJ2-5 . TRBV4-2 CASSQDLGARETQYF TGTGCCAGCAGCCAAGATTTGGGGGCCCGAGAGACCCAGTACTTC
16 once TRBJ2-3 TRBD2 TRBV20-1 CSASTGRASGRNTQYF TGCAGTGCTAGTACTGGGCGGGCTAGCGGGAGGAATACGCAGTATTTT
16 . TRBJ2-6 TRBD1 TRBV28 CASGQGDTSGANVLTF TGTGCCAGTGGACAGGGGGATACCTCTGGGGCCAACGTCCTGACTTTC
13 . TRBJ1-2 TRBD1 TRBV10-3 CAISRTDRGGYTF TGTGCCATCAGTAGAACAGACAGGGGTGGCTACACCTTC
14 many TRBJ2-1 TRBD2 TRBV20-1 CSAREGREHNEQFF TGCAGTGCTAGAGAGGGGCGGGAGCACAATGAGCAGTTCTTC
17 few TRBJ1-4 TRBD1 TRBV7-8 CASSRRDRGFKGEKLFF TGTGCCAGCAGCCGCCGGGACAGGGGGTTTAAGGGTGAAAAACTGTTTTTT
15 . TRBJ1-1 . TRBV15 CATSSQGEENTEAFF TGTGCCACCAGCTCCCAAGGGGAGGAGAACACTGAAGCTTTCTTT
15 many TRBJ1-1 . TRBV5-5 CASSSDRTRNTEAFF TGTGCCAGCAGCTCTGACAGGACCCGAAACACTGAAGCTTTCTTT
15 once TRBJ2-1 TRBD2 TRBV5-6 CASSLLAEPYNEQFF TGTGCCAGCAGCCTACTAGCGGAGCCCTACAATGAGCAGTTCTTC
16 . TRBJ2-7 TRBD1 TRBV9 CASSGGQGAGAYEQYF TGTGCCAGCAGCGGGGGACAGGGGGCGGGTGCGTACGAGCAGTACTTC
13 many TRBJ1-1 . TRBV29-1 CSVRDGAYTEAFF TGCAGCGTGCGAGACGGGGCGTACACTGAAGCTTTCTTT
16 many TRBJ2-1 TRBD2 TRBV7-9 CASRGLSGRATNEQFF TGTGCCAGCAGAGGCCTCAGCGGGAGGGCCACTAATGAGCAGTTCTTC
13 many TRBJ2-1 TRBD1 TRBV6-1 CASRNRGLYEQFF TGTGCCAGCAGGAACAGGGGTTTGTATGAGCAGTTCTTC
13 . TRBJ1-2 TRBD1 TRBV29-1 CSVEVTGGYGYTF TGCAGCGTTGAAGTTACAGGGGGGTATGGCTACACCTTC
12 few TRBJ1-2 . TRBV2 CASMRQYYGYTF TGTGCCAGCATGCGGCAGTACTATGGCTACACCTTC
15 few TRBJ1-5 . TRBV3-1 CASSQDAGSNQPQHF TGTGCCAGCAGCCAAGATGCGGGTAGCAATCAGCCCCAGCATTTT
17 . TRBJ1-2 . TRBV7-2 CASSLGPIELANYGYTF TGTGCCAGCAGCTTAGGGCCTATAGAGTTGGCGAACTATGGCTACACCTTC
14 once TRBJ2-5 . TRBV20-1 CSARDPGGVETQYF TGCAGTGCTAGAGATCCCGGCGGAGTGGAGACCCAGTACTTC
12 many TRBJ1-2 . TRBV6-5 CASDSGGRGYTF TGTGCCAGCGACTCGGGGGGTCGAGGCTACACCTTC
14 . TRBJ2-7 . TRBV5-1 CASRDGTDAYEQYF TGCGCCAGCAGGGACGGGACGGATGCCTACGAGCAGTACTTC